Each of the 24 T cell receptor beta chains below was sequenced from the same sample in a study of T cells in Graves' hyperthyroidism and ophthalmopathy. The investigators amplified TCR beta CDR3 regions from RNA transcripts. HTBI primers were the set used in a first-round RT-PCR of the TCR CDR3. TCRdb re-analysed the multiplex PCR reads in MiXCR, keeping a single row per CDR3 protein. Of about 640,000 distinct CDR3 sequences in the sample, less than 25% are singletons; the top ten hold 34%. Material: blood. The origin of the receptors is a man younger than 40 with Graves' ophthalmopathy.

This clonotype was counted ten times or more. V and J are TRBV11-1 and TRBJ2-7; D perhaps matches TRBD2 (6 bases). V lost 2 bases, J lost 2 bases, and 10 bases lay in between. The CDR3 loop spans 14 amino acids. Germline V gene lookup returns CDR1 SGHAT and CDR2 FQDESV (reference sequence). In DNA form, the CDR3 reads TGTGCCAGCAGCTTAAGTAGACTAGCCTACGAGCAGTACTTC. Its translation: CASSLSRLAYEQYF.

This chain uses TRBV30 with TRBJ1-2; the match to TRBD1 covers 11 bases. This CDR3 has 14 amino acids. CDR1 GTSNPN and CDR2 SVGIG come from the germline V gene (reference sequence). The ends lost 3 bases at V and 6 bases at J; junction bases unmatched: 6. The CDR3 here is CAWRAADRGHGYTF. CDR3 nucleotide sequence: TGTGCCTGGAGGGCCGCGGACAGGGGGCATGGCTACACCTTC.

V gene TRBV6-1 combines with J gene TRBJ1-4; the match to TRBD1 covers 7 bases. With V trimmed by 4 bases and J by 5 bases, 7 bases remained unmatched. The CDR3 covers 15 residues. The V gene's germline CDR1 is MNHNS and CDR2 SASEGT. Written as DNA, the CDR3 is TGTGCCAGCAGTGGAGGGAGGGGGCGGAATGAAAAACTGTTTTTT. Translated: CASSGGRGRNEKLFF.

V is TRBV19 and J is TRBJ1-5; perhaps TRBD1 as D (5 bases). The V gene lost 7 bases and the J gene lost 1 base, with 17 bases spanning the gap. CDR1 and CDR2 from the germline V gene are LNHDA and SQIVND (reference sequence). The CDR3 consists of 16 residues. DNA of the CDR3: TGTGCCAGTAAATATTCGGGGGGTCGAAGCAATCAGCCCCAGCATTTT. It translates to CASKYSGGRSNQPQHF.

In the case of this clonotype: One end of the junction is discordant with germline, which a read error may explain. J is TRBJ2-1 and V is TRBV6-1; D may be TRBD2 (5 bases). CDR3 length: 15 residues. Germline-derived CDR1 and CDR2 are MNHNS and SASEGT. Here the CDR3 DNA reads TGTGCCAGCAATGAAGGTGACTACCGCTACAATGAGCAGTTCTTC. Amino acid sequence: CASNEGDYRYNEQFF.

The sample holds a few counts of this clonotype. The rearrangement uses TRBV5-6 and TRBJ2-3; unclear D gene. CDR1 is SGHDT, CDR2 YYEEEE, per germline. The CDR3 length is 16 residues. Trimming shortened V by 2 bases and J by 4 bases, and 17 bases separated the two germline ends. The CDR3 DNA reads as TGTGCCAGCAGCTTAGGCGGTTCGGTTTGGGCAGATACGCAGTATTTT. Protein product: CASSLGGSVWADTQYF.

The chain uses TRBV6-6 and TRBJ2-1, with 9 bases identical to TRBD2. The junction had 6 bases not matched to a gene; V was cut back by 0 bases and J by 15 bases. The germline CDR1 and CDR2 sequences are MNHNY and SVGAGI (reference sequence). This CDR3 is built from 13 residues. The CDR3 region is CASSYSSGTSMFF. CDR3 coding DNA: TGTGCCAGCAGTTACTCTTCCGGGACTAGCATGTTCTTC.

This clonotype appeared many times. The CDR3 region has the DNA TGTGCCAGCAGTTTTTGGGCGGGAGAGTATACTCCTTCCTACGAGCAGTACTTC. The encoded protein is CASSFWAGEYTPSYEQYF. The V call is TRBV12-3 or TRBV12-4, the J call TRBJ2-7, with 7 bases that match TRBD2. J lost 1 base, V lost 3 bases, and 15 bases had no gene match. The CDR3 totals 18 residues.

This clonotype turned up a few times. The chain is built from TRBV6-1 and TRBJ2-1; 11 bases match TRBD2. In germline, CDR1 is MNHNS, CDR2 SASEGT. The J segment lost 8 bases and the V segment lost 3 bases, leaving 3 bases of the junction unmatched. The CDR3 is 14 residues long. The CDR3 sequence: CASSDILAGDEQFF. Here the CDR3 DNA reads TGTGCCAGCAGTGACATACTAGCGGGAGATGAGCAGTTCTTC.

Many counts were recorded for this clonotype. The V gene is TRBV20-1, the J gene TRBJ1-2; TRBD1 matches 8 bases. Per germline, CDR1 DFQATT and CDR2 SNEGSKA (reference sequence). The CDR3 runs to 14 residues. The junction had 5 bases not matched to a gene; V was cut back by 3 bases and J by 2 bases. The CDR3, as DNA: TGCAGTGCTAGGGGACAGGCTGACAACTATGGCTACACCTTC. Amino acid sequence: CSARGQADNYGYTF.

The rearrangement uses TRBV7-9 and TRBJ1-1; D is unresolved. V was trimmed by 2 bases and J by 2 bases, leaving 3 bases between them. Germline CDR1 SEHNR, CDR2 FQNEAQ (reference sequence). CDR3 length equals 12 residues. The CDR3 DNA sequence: TGTGCCAGCAGCTTATATAACACTGAAGCTTTCTTT. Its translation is CASSLYNTEAFF.

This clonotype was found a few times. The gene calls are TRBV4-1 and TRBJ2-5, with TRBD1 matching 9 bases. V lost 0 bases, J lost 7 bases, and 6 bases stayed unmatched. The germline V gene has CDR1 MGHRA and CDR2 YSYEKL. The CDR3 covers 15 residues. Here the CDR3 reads CASSQEPGQGPTQYF. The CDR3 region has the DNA TGCGCCAGCAGCCAAGAGCCGGGACAGGGACCGACCCAGTACTTC.

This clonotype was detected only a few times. CDR3 sequence: CASRPQDRVTDTQYF. CDR3 in DNA: TGTGCCAGCAGACCGCAGGACAGGGTCACAGATACGCAGTATTTT. The rearrangement links TRBV6-4 to TRBJ2-3; TRBD1 aligns across 8 bases. Germline CDR1 reads MRHNA; CDR2 reads SNTAGT. J lost 2 bases, V lost 6 bases, and 7 bases had no gene match. This CDR3 comprises 15 residues.

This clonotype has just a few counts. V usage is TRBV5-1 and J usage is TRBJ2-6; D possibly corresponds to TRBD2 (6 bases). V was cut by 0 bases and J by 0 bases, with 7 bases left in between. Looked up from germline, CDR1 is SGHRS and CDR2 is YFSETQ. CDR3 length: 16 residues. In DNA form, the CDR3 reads TGCGCCAGCAGCTTGGGCGGGGCCTCTGGGGCCAACGTCCTGACTTTC. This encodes CASSLGGASGANVLTF.

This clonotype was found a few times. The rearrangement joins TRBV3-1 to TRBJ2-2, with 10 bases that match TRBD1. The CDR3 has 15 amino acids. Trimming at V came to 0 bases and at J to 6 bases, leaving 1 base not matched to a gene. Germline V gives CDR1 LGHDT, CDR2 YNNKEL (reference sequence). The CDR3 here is CASSQDGTGAGELFF. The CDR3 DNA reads TGTGCCAGCAGCCAAGATGGGACAGGGGCCGGGGAGCTGTTTTTT.

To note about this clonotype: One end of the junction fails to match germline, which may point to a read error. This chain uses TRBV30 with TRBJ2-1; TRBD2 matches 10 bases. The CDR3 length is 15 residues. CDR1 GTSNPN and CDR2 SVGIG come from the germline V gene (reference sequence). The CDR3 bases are TGTGTCTGGAGGTTACTAGCGGGACAAAACAATGAGCAGTTCTTC. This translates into CVWRLLAGQNNEQFF.

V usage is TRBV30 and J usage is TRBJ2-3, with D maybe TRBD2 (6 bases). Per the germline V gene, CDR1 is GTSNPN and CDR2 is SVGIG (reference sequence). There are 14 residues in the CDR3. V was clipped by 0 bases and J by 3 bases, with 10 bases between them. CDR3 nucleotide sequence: TGTGCCTGGAGTGTTGGCGGGATGACAGATACGCAGTATTTT. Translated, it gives CAWSVGGMTDTQYF. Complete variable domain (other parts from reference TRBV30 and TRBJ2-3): SQTIHQWPATLVQPVGSPLSLECTVEGTSNPNLYWYRQAAGRGLQLLFYSVGIGQISSEVPQNLSASRPQDRQFILSSKKLLLSDSGFYLCAWSVGGMTDTQYFGPGTRLTVL.

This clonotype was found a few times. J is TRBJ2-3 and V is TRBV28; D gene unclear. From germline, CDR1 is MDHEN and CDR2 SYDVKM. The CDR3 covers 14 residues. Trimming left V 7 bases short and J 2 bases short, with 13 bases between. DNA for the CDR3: TGTGCCAGCACACGGGCACTGATCACAGATACGCAGTATTTT. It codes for CASTRALITDTQYF.

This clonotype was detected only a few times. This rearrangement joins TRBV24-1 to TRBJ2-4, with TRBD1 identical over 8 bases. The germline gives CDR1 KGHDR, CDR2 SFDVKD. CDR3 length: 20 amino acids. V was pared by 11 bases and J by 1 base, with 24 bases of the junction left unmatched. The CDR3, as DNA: TGTGCCAGCAGCTCTCCCCCCGGGACAGGTCCCCTTGGGGCCAAAAACATTCAGTACTTC. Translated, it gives CASSSPPGTGPLGAKNIQYF.

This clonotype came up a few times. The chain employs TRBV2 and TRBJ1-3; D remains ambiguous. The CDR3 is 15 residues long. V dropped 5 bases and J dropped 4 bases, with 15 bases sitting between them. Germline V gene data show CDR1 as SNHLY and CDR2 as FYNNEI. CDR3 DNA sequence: TGTGCCAGCAGTCATCTAACGGGGTTCGGAAACACCATATATTTT. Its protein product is CASSHLTGFGNTIYF.

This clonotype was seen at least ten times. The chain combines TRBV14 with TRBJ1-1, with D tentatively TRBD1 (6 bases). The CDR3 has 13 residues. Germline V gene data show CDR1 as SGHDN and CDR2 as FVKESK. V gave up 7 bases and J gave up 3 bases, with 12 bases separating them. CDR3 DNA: TGTGCCAGCAACGTCCAGGGGCACACTGAAGCTTTCTTT. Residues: CASNVQGHTEAFF.

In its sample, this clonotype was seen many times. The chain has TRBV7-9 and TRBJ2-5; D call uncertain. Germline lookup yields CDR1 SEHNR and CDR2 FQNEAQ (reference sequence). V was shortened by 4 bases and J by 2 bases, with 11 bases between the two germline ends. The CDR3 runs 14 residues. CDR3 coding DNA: TGTGCCAGCAGCTCCCGGACGGGTCAAGAGACCCAGTACTTC. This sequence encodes CASSSRTGQETQYF.

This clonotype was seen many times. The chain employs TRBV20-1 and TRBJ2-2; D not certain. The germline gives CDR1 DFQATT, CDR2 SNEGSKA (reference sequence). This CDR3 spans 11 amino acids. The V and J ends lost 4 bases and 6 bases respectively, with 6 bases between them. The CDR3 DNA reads TGCAGTGCTAAGCCAGCCGGGGAGCTGTTTTTT. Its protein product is CSAKPAGELFF.

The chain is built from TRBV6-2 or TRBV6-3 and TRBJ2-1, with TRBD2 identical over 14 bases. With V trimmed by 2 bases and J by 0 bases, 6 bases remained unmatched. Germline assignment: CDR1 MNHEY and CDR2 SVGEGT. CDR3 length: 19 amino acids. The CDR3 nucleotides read TGTGCCAGCAGTTACGGGACTAGCGGGAGCCGAAGCTCCTACAATGAGCAGTTCTTC. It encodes CASSYGTSGSRSSYNEQFF.